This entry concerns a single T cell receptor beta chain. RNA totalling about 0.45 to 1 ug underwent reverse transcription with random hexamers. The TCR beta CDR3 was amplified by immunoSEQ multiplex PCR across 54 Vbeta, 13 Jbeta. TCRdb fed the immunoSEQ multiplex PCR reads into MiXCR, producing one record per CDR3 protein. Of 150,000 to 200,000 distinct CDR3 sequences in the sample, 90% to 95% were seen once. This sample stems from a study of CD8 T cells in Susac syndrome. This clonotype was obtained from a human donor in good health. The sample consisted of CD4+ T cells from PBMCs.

CDR3 bases: TGCAGTGCTCCTAGGGACAGGGACTTGAGGGAGCAGTACTTC. Translating it yields CSAPRDRDLREQYF. The rearrangement links TRBV20-1 to TRBJ2-7; 9 bases agree with TRBD1. V shed 5 bases and J 7 bases; nucleotides not matched to a gene: 12. Germline-derived CDR1 and CDR2 are DFQATT and SNEGSKA (reference sequence). This CDR3 has 14 amino acids.